This entry describes one T cell receptor (beta chain). Its antigen is unidentified. The study reverse transcribed the entire isolated RNA, so it sequenced expressed TCRB transcripts. Clones were read by immunoSEQ multiplex PCR, and TCRdb kept only the in-frame ones, dropping some. The profile covers approximately 200,000 clones, with over 8.5% appearing a single time and approximately 0.03% taken by the ten largest. Blood was drawn once from each donor into heparinised tubes. The draws averaged about 0.12 L. The sample comes from a study of beta chain features in type 1 diabetes. Per germline, CDR1 GTSNPN and CDR2 SVGIG (reference sequence). Trimming removed 3 bases at V and 1 base at J, with 9 bases between. CDR3 size: 13 residues. Whole-study results and caveats: Comparison showed that naive, central memory and Treg TCRB repertoires appeared more similar among patients than among healthy donors. When VDJ junctions were examined, type 1 diabetes patients showed fewer insertions and more deletions.

The chain carries TRBV30 and TRBJ1-1; a possible D gene is TRBD1 (5 bases). This receptor was obtained from a woman aged 18-29 years in good health. Sequenced: naive CD4+ T cells from blood. As DNA, the CDR3 is TGTGCCTGGAGGACGACAGAGAACACTGAAGCTTTCTTT. It is translated as CAWRTTENTEAFF.